The entry below describes one T cell receptor beta chain. The entry originates in a study of blood T cell repertoires in COVID-19. Overall study: Specimens from acute and convalescent COVID-19 originated in the United States, Italy and Spain.

From germline, CDR1 is SGHRS and CDR2 YFSETQ. The CDR3 spans 16 residues. V was clipped by 0 bases and J by 4 bases, with 16 bases between them. Some clones are missing from TCRdb's copy, which holds only in-frame ones; the method was immunoSEQ multiplex PCR. The profile shows about 44,000 clones, around 87% of them singletons. The material sequenced was peripheral blood. The sequence came from a human donor in a cohort sampled during active COVID-19. The V call is TRBV5-1, the J call TRBJ1-1, with D possibly matching TRBD1 (5 bases). The CDR3 nucleotides read TGCGCCAGCAGCTTGGGAACAGGCTCGGGGGGCACTGAAGCTTTCTTT. Its protein is CASSLGTGSGGTEAFF.